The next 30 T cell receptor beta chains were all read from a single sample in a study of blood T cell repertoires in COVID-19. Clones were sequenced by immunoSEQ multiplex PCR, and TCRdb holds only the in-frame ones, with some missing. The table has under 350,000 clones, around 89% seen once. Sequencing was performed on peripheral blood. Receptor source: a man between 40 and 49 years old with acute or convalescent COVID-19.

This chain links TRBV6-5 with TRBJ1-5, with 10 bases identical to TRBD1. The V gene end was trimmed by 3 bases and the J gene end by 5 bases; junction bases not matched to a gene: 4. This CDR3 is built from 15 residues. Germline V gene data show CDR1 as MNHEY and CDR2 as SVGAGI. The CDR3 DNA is TGTGCCAGCAGTTATTCCGGGACAGGGGATCAGCCCCAGCATTTT. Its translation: CASSYSGTGDQPQHF.

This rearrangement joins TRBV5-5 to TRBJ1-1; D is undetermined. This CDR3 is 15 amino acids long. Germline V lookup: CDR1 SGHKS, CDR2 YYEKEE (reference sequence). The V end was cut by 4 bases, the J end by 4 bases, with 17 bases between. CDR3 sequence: CASSPGPLQFTEAFF. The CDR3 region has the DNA TGTGCCAGCAGCCCCGGCCCCCTACAGTTCACTGAAGCTTTCTTT.

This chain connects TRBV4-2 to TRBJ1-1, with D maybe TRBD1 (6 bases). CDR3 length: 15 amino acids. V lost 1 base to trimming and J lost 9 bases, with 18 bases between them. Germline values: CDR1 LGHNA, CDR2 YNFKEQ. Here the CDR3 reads CASSQARGSRTQAFF. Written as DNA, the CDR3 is TGTGCCAGCAGCCAAGCTAGGGGGTCCCGGACGCAAGCTTTCTTT.

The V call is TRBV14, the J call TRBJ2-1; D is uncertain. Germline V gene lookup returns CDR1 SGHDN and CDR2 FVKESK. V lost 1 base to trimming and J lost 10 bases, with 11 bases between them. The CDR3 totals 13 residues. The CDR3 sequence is CASSQGLQTEQFF. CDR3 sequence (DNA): TGTGCCAGCAGCCAAGGACTCCAAACCGAGCAGTTCTTC.

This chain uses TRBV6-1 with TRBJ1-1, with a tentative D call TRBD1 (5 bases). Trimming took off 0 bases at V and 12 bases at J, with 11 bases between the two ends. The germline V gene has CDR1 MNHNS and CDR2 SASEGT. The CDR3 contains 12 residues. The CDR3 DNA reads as TGTGCCAGCAGTGAAGCCCGGACAAAAACTTTCTTT. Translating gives CASSEARTKTFF.

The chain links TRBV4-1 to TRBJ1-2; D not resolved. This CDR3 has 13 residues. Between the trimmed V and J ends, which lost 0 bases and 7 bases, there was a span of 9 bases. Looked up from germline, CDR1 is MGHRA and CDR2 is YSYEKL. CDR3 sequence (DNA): TGCGCCAGCAGCCAAGAGGGCGGAGGTGGCTACACCTTC. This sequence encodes CASSQEGGGGYTF.

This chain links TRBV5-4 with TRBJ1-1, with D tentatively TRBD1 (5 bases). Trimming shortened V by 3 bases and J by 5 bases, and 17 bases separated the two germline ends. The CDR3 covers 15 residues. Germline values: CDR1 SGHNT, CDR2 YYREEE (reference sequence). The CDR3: CASSSGLGGKTEAFF. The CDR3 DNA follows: TGTGCCAGCAGCTCTGGCTTGGGGGGAAAAACTGAAGCTTTCTTT. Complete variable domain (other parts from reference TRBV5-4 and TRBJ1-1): ETGVTQSPTHLIKTRGQQVTLRCSSQSGHNTVSWYQQALGQGPQFIFQYYREEENGRGNFPPRFSGLQFPNYSSELNVNALELDDSALYLCASSSGLGGKTEAFFGQGTRLTVV.

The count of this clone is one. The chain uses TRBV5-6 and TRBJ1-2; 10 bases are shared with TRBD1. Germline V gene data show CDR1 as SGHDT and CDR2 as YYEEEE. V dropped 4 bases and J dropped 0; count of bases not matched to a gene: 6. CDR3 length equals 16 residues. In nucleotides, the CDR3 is TGTGCCAGCAGCACCCGGGACAGGGGATCTAACTATGGCTACACCTTC. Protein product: CASSTRDRGSNYGYTF.

CDR3 sequence reads: CASGLPSLNEQYF. In DNA form, the CDR3 reads TGTGCTAGTGGTTTGCCTAGCCTGAACGAGCAGTACTTC. The chain links TRBV12-5 to TRBJ2-7; perhaps TRBD2 as D (5 bases). CDR1 is LGHNT and CDR2 is FRNRAP in the germline V gene. V was pared by 2 bases and J by 5 bases, with 10 bases between. The CDR3 length is 13 residues.

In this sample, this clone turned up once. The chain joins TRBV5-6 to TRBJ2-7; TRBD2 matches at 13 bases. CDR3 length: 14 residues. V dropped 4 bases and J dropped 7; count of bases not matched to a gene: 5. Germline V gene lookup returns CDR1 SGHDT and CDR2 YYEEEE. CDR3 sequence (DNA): TGTGCCAGCAGCCAAGGACTAGCGGGGGAGGAGCAGTACTTC. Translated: CASSQGLAGEEQYF.

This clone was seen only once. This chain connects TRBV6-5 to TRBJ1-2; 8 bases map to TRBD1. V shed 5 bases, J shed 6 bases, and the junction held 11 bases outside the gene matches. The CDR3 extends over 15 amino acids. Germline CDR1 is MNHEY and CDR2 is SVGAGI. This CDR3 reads CASSPSLIQGDGYTF. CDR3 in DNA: TGTGCCAGCAGTCCCTCGCTGATACAGGGGGATGGCTACACCTTC.

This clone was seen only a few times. The CDR3 protein is CASSLTGGEDYEQYF. In DNA form, the CDR3 reads TGTGCCAGCAGCCTAACAGGGGGCGAGGACTACGAGCAGTACTTC. This chain uses TRBV5-6 with TRBJ2-7, with TRBD1 matching 9 bases. The germline V gene encodes CDR1 SGHDT and CDR2 YYEEEE. This CDR3 has 15 residues. The junction had 8 bases not matched to a gene; V was cut back by 4 bases and J by 3 bases.

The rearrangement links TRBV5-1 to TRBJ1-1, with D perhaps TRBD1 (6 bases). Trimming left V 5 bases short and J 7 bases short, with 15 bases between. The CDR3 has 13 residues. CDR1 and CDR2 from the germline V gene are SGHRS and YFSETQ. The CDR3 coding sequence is TGCGCCAGCAGACAACAGGGTATGAGTGAAGCTTTCTTT. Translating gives CASRQQGMSEAFF.

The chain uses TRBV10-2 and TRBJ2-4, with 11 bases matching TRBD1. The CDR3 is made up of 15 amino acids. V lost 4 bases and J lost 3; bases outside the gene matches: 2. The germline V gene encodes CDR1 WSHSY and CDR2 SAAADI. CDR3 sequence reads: CASSAGTGGKNIQYF. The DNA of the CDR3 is TGCGCCAGCAGTGCCGGGACAGGGGGCAAAAACATTCAGTACTTC.

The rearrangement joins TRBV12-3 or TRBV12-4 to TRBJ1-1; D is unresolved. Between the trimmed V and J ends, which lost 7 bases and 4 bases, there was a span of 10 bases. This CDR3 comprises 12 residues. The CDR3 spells CASTAGGTEAFF. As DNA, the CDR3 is TGTGCCAGCACCGCCGGAGGCACTGAAGCTTTCTTT.

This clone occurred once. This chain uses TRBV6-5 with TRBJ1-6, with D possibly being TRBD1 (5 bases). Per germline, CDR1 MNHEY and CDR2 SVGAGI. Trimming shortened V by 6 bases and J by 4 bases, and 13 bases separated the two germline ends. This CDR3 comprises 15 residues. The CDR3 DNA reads TGTGCCAGCAGCCCGGTCAGGGCGTATAATTCACCCCTCCACTTT. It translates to CASSPVRAYNSPLHF.

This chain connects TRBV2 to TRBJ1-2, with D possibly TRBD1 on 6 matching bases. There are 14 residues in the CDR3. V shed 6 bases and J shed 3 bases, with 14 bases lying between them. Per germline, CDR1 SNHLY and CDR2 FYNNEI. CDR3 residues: CASRNRVGDYGYTF. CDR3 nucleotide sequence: TGTGCCAGCAGAAACAGGGTAGGAGACTATGGCTACACCTTC.

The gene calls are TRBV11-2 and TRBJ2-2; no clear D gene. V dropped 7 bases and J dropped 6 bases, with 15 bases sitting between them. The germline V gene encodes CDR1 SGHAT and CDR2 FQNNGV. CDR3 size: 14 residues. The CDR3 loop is CASIQTFRPGELFF. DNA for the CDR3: TGTGCCAGCATCCAGACTTTCCGGCCCGGGGAGCTGTTTTTT.

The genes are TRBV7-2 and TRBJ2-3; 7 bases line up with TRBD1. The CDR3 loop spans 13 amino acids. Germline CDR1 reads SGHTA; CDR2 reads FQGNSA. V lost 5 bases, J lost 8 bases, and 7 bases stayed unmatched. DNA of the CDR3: TGTGCCAGCAGCCCGGACAGGCCGTCTACGCAGTATTTT. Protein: CASSPDRPSTQYF.

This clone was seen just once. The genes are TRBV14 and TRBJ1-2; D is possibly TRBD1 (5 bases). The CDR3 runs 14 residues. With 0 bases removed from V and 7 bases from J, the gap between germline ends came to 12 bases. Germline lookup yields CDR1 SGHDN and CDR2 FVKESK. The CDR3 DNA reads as TGTGCCAGCAGCCAAGAGGAAGGGGCGCCTGGCTACACCTTC. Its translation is CASSQEEGAPGYTF.

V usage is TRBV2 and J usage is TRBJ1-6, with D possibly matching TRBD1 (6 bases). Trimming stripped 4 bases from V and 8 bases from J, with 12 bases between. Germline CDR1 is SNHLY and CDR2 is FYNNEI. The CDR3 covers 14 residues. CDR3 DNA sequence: TGTGCCAGCAGTGTCAGCAGGGGATATTCACCCCTCCACTTT. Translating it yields CASSVSRGYSPLHF. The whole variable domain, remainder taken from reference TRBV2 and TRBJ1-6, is EPEVTQTPSHQVTQMGQEVILRCVPISNHLYFYWYRQILGQKVEFLVSFYNNEISEKSEIFDDQFSVERPDGSNFTLKIRSTKLEDSAMYFCASSVSRGYSPLHFGNGTRLTVT.

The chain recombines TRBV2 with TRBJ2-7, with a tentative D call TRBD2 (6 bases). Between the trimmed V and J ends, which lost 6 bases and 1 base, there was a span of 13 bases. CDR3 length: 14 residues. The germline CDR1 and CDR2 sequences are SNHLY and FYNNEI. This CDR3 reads CASSPLGTSYEQYF. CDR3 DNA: TGTGCCAGCAGCCCCTTAGGGACTTCCTACGAGCAGTACTTC.

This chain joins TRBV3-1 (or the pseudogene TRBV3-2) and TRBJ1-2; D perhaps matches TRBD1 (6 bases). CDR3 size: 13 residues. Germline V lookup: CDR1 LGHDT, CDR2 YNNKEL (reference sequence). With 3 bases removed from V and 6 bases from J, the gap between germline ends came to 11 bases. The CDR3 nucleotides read TGTGCCAGCAGCCAGAGGGCAGGGGATGGCTACACCTTC. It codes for CASSQRAGDGYTF.

CDR3 residues: CASSQVRGFMNTEAFF. The CDR3 DNA reads TGTGCCAGCAGCCAAGTAAGGGGGTTTATGAACACTGAAGCTTTCTTT. V usage is TRBV3-1 (or the pseudogene TRBV3-2) and J usage is TRBJ1-1, with D possibly TRBD1 on 6 matching bases. The CDR3 is 16 residues long. The ends were cut back, 1 base at V and 0 bases at J, with 12 bases in the middle. CDR1 and CDR2 from the germline V gene are LGHDT and YNNKEL (reference sequence).

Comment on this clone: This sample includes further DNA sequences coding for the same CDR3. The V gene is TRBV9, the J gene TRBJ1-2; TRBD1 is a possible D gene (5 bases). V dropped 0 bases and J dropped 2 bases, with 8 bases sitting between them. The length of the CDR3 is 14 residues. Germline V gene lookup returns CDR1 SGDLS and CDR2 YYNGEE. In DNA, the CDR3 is TGTGCCAGCAGCGTAGGGGGCCAGAACTATGGCTACACCTTC. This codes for CASSVGGQNYGYTF.

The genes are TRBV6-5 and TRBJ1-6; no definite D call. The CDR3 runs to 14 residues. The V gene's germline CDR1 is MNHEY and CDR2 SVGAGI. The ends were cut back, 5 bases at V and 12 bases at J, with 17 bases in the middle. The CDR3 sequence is CASSTREGVKPLHF. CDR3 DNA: TGTGCCAGCAGTACTAGGGAGGGAGTGAAACCCCTCCACTTT.

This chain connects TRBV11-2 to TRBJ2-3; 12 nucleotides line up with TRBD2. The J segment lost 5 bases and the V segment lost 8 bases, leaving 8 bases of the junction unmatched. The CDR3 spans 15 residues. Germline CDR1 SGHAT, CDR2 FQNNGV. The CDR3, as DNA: TGTGCCAGCGGACTAGCGGGGCGGGAGGTAGATACGCAGTATTTT. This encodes CASGLAGREVDTQYF.

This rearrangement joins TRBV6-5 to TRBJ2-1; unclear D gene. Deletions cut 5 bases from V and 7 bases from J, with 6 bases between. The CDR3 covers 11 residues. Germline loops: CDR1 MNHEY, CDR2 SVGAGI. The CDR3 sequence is CASSRSNEQFF. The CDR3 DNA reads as TGTGCCAGCAGTCGTAGTAATGAGCAGTTCTTC.

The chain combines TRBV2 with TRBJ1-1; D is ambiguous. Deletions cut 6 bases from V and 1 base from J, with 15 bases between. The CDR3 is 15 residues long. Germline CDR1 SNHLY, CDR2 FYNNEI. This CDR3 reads CASRQSQTGNTEAFF. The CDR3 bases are TGTGCCAGCAGACAAAGCCAGACTGGGAACACTGAAGCTTTCTTT.

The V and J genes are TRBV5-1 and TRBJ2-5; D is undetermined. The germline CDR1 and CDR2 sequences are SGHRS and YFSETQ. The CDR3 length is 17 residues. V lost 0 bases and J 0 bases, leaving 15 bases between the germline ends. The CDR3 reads CASSLAPGVWYQETQYF. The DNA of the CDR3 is TGCGCCAGCAGCTTGGCCCCGGGTGTTTGGTACCAAGAGACCCAGTACTTC.